This TCR beta chain was retrieved from a study of T cells in Graves' hyperthyroidism and ophthalmopathy. Study results and limitations: A model built on 13 V-J features separated ophthalmopathy from stable hyperthyroidism. Before onset, by a median of about seven months, the model predicted ophthalmopathy. Most clonotypes expanded in the thyroid (above 0.001) were also present in blood.

Remarks on this clonotype: Antigen unknown.

Not enrolled were patients with uncontrolled infection, other autoimmune disease, pregnancy or lactation. RNA transcripts gave rise to amplified TCR beta CDR3 regions. The HTBI primer set was used in a first-round RT-PCR of the TCR CDR3. MiXCR was run by TCRdb on the multiplex PCR reads, yielding one entry per CDR3 protein. Of hundreds of thousands of distinct CDR3 sequences detected, 11% to 15% appear once; the ten largest clones hold roughly 10%. The TCR originated in a woman aged 18-29 years with Graves' hyperthyroidism. Sequenced material: blood.

This chain's CDR3 is CASSIGPTGARGTEAFF. In DNA form, the CDR3 reads TGTGCCAGTAGTATAGGCCCCACAGGGGCCCGCGGCACTGAAGCTTTCTTT. The V gene is TRBV19, the J gene TRBJ1-1; 7 bases line up with TRBD1. Germline V gene lookup returns CDR1 LNHDA and CDR2 SQIVND (reference sequence). CDR3 length: 17 residues. With 1 base clipped from V and 4 bases from J, the junction kept 12 bases outside the gene matches.